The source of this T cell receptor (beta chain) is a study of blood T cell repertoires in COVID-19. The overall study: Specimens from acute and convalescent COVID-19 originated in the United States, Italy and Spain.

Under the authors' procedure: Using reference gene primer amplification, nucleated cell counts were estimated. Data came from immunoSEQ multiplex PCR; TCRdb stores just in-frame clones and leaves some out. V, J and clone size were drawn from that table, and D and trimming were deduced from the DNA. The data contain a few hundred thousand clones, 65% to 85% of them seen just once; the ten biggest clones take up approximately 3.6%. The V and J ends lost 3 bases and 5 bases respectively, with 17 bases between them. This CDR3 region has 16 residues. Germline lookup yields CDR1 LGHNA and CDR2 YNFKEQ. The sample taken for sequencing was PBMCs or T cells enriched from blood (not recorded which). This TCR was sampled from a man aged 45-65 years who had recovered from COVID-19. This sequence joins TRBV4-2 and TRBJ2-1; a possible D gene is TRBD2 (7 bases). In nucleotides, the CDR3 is TGTGCCAGCAGCCACGGTCTGGGGGGGGCTCACAATGAGCAGTTCTTC. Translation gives CASSHGLGGAHNEQFF.